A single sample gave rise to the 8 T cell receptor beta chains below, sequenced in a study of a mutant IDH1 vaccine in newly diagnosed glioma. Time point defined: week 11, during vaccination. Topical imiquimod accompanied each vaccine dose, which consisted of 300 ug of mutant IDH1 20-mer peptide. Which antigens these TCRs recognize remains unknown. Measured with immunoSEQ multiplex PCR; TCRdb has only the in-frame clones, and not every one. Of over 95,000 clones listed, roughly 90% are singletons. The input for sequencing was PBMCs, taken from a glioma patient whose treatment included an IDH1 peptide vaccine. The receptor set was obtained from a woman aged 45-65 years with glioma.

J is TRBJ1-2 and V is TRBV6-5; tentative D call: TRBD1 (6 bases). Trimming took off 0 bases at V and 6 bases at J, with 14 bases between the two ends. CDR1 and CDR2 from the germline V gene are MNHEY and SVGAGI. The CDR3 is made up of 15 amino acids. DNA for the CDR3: TGTGCCAGCAGTTACTCCACGACAGGAGGGAATGGCTACACCTTC. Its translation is CASSYSTTGGNGYTF.

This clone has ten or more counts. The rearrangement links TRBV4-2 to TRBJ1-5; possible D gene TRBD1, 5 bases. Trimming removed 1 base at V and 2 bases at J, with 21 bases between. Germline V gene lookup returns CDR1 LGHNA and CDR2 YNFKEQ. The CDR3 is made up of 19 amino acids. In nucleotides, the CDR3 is TGTGCCAGCAGCCAAGTCGGGGGGATGGGGTCGGGGCGCAATCAGCCCCAGCATTTT. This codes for CASSQVGGMGSGRNQPQHF.

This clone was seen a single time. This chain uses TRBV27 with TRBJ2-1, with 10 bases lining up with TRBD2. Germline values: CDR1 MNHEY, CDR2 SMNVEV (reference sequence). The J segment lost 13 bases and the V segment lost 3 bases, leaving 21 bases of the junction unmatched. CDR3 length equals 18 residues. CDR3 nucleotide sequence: TGTGCCAGCAGTTTCCGATTAAGGCTAGCGGGAGAAAAAATCCGTCAGTTCTTC. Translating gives CASSFRLRLAGEKIRQFF.

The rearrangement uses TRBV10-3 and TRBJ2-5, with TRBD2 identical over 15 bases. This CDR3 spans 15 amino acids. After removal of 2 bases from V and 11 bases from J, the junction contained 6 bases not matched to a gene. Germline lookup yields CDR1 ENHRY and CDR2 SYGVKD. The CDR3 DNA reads TGTGCCATCAGTGAGGGACTAGCGGGAGGGGGGGAGCAGTACTTC. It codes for CAISEGLAGGGEQYF.

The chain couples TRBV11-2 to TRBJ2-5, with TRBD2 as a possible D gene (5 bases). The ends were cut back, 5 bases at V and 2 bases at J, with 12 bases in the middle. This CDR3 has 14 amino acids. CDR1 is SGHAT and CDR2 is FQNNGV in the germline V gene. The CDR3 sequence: CASSRGYGQETQYF. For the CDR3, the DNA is TGTGCCAGCAGCCGCGGGTATGGACAAGAGACCCAGTACTTC.

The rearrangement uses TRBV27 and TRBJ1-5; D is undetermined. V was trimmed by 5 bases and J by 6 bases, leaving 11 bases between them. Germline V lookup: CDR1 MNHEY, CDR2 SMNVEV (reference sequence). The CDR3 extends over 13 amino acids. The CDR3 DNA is TGTGCCAGCAGTCCCAACGGGTTTCAGCCCCAGCATTTT. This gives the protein CASSPNGFQPQHF.

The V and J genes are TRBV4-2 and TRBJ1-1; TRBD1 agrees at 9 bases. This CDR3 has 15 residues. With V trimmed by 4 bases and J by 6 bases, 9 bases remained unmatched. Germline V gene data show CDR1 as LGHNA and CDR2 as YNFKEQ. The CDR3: CASSLHGQGSAEAFF. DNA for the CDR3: TGTGCCAGCAGCCTGCACGGACAGGGGAGCGCTGAAGCTTTCTTT.

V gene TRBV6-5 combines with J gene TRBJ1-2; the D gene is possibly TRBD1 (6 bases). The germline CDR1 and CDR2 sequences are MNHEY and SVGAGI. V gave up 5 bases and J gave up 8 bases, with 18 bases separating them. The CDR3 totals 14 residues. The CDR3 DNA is TGTGCCAGCAGTCCCCTAGGGGGGGGGAACGGCTACACCTTC. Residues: CASSPLGGGNGYTF.